The entry below gives a single TCR beta chain sequence along with its context. This record comes from a study of blood T cell repertoires in COVID-19. Germline lookup yields CDR1 LGHDT and CDR2 YNNKEL (reference sequence). The trim removed 4 bases at V and 5 bases at J, leaving 2 bases unmatched. The CDR3 totals 13 residues. Resolution of symptoms, clearance, or two negative PCRs was present in recovered Cohort 3 donors. Original methodology: Estimation of nucleated cell counts relied on the amplification of reference gene primers. Some clones are missing from TCRdb's copy, which holds only in-frame ones; the method was immunoSEQ multiplex PCR. From that table come the V and J calls and clone size; the DNA was used to work out D and trimming. The data contain 90,000 to 120,000 clones, 86% of them seen just once; the ten biggest clones take up approximately 2.4%.

The chain joins TRBV3-1 (or the pseudogene TRBV3-2) to TRBJ2-5, with 9 positions matching TRBD2. Sequenced input: PBMCs or T cells enriched from blood (not recorded which). This clonotype was sampled from a woman aged 50 to 65 who had recovered from COVID-19. CDR3 loop: CASSLSGSETQYF. CDR3 coding DNA: TGTGCCAGCAGCCTTAGCGGGAGCGAGACCCAGTACTTC.